The 25 T cell receptor beta chains listed next were all sequenced from one sample in a study of blood T cell repertoires in COVID-19. Measured with immunoSEQ multiplex PCR; TCRdb has only the in-frame clones, and not every one. The sample comprises approximately 670,000 clones, about 87% of which are singletons, and approximately 0.25% rests with the top ten. What was sequenced was peripheral blood. These receptors originate from a woman under 30 with acute or convalescent COVID-19.

The chain combines TRBV2 with TRBJ2-1; no reliable D call. This CDR3 spans 14 amino acids. The germline V and J ends were trimmed by 1 base and 4 bases, with 8 bases remaining between them. The germline CDR1 and CDR2 sequences are SNHLY and FYNNEI. In nucleotides, the CDR3 is TGTGCCAGCAGTGAAGTAAACGGGTACAATGAGCAGTTCTTC. It encodes CASSEVNGYNEQFF.

The V call is TRBV10-3, the J call TRBJ2-3; D not certain. The germline gives CDR1 ENHRY, CDR2 SYGVKD. V was shortened by 3 bases and J by 1 base, with 5 bases between the two germline ends. The CDR3 contains 13 residues. The CDR3 bases are TGTGCCATCAGTGACCAGGGCACAGATACGCAGTATTTT. This encodes CAISDQGTDTQYF.

V gene TRBV2 combines with J gene TRBJ1-5, with D possibly matching TRBD1 (6 bases). V was pared by 8 bases and J by 7 bases, with 9 bases between. CDR3 length equals 11 residues. Germline V gene sequence: CDR1 SNHLY, CDR2 FYNNEI. Written as DNA, the CDR3 is TGTGCCAGCGGGGGGGGCCAGCCCCAGCATTTT. Its translation: CASGGGQPQHF.

This sequence joins TRBV6-6 and TRBJ1-2, with D unclear. Germline-derived CDR1 and CDR2 are MNHNY and SVGAGI (reference sequence). This CDR3 has 16 residues. The germline V and J ends were trimmed by 4 bases and 6 bases, with 21 bases remaining between them. CDR3 nucleotides: TGTGCCAGCAGTTCTACCCCCTACGGGAACGGGGATGGCTACACCTTC. It specifies CASSSTPYGNGDGYTF.

On this clone: Additional DNA sequences in this sample encode the identical CDR3. The chain is built from TRBV7-9 and TRBJ1-2, with 9 bases that match TRBD1. Looked up from germline, CDR1 is SEHNR and CDR2 is FQNEAQ (reference sequence). Trimming at V came to 5 bases and at J to 6 bases, leaving 4 bases not matched to a gene. CDR3 length equals 13 residues. The CDR3 sequence: CASSLTGGNGYTF. DNA for the CDR3: TGTGCCAGCAGCCTGACAGGGGGGAATGGCTACACCTTC.

CDR3: CASSLEGGRTGGYTF. The CDR3 DNA sequence: TGTGCCAGCAGTCTAGAGGGCGGGCGGACAGGGGGCTACACCTTC. The rearrangement joins TRBV7-3 to TRBJ1-2; the match to TRBD1 covers 8 bases. The germline V gene has CDR1 SGHTA and CDR2 FQGTGA. The CDR3 runs to 15 residues. Losses at the gene ends were 6 bases for V and 8 bases for J; bases not matched to a gene: 14.

The chain uses TRBV19 and TRBJ1-2, with D tentatively TRBD1 (6 bases). Trimming cost V 6 bases and J 7 bases, with 18 bases left between them. This CDR3 is 14 amino acids long. Germline V gene lookup returns CDR1 LNHDA and CDR2 SQIVND (reference sequence). The CDR3 spells CASREGQRMGGYTF. CDR3 sequence (DNA): TGTGCCAGTAGGGAAGGACAGCGCATGGGTGGCTACACCTTC.

This chain connects TRBV28 to TRBJ1-5, with 11 bases identical to TRBD1. Per germline, CDR1 MDHEN and CDR2 SYDVKM. The V and J ends lost 4 bases and 7 bases, in that order; junction bases with no gene match: 9. This CDR3 has 16 amino acids. As DNA, the CDR3 is TGTGCCAGCAGTTCCAGGGGACAGGGGGAGGGACAGCCCCAGCATTTT. This encodes CASSSRGQGEGQPQHF.

The V call is TRBV7-8, the J call TRBJ1-1; 8 bases match TRBD1. Germline V lookup: CDR1 SGHVS, CDR2 FQNEAQ. The V and J ends lost 7 bases and 2 bases, in that order; junction bases with no gene match: 12. The CDR3 loop spans 16 amino acids. CDR3 in amino acids: CASTSDRAILNTEAFF. The DNA for the CDR3 is TGTGCCAGCACCTCGGACAGGGCTATTCTTAACACTGAAGCTTTCTTT.

This sequence joins TRBV12-3 or TRBV12-4 and TRBJ1-1; 7 nucleotides match TRBD1. J gave up 6 bases and V 3 bases, and 1 base lay outside the gene matches. The CDR3 is 12 amino acids. The chain's CDR3 is CASSFGQAEAFF. The CDR3 DNA follows: TGTGCCAGCAGTTTTGGACAGGCTGAAGCTTTCTTT.

V gene TRBV11-2 combines with J gene TRBJ1-1, with no clear D. V was shortened by 7 bases and J by 1 base, with 13 bases between the two germline ends. The CDR3 loop spans 14 amino acids. Germline V gives CDR1 SGHAT, CDR2 FQNNGV. CDR3 in amino acids: CASIERATNTEAFF. CDR3 nucleotide sequence: TGTGCCAGCATCGAGAGGGCTACGAACACTGAAGCTTTCTTT. Full variable domain (outside the CDR3, taken from reference TRBV11-2 and TRBJ1-1): EAGVAQSPRYKIIEKRQSVAFWCNPISGHATLYWYQQILGQGPKLLIQFQNNGVVDDSQLPKDRFSAERLKGVDSTLKIQPAKLEDSAVYLCASIERATNTEAFFGQGTRLTVV.

The chain joins TRBV6-5 to TRBJ2-7; a possible D gene is TRBD1 (6 bases). This CDR3 region has 13 residues. Looked up from germline, CDR1 is MNHEY and CDR2 is SVGAGI. V gave up 4 bases and J gave up 3 bases, with 10 bases separating them. CDR3 sequence reads: CASSSGTLYEQYF. The CDR3 nucleotides are TGTGCCAGCAGTTCCGGGACACTCTACGAGCAGTACTTC.

The rearrangement uses TRBV6-6 and TRBJ1-2; D gene ambiguous. Germline V gene data show CDR1 as MNHNY and CDR2 as SVGAGI (reference sequence). This CDR3 region has 16 residues. The V end was cut by 1 base, the J end by 4 bases, with 16 bases between. Written as DNA, the CDR3 is TGTGCCAGCAGTTACTTTCGCGGCAGCCATGGCTATGGCTACACCTTC. Protein: CASSYFRGSHGYGYTF.

The gene calls are TRBV9 and TRBJ1-3; D is unclear. CDR1 SGDLS and CDR2 YYNGEE come from the germline V gene. V lost 0 bases and J 0 bases, leaving 10 bases between the germline ends. The CDR3 sequence is 16 residues long. CDR3 sequence reads: CASSVGLPSSGNTIYF. Written as DNA, the CDR3 is TGTGCCAGCAGCGTAGGACTTCCTAGCTCTGGAAACACCATATATTTT.

V is TRBV27 and J is TRBJ2-7, with 9 bases lining up with TRBD1. Germline CDR1 reads MNHEY; CDR2 reads SMNVEV (reference sequence). After removal of 5 bases from V and 2 bases from J, the junction contained 7 bases not matched to a gene. The CDR3 covers 15 residues. CDR3 DNA sequence: TGTGCCAGCAGTCCGGCGTGGGACAGGGCCTACGAGCAGTACTTC. Protein: CASSPAWDRAYEQYF.

The chain employs TRBV12-5 and TRBJ1-6, with a possible D match to TRBD1 (6 bases). Deletions cut 6 bases from V and 6 bases from J, with 27 bases between. The germline gives CDR1 LGHNT, CDR2 FRNRAP. CDR3 length: 19 amino acids. This CDR3 is CASGGGAGTSLVGNSPLHF. CDR3 DNA: TGTGCTAGTGGGGGAGGGGCCGGGACATCATTGGTGGGTAATTCACCCCTCCACTTT.

This clone was detected only a few times. The chain joins TRBV12-3 or TRBV12-4 to TRBJ1-1; D might be TRBD1 (5 bases). This CDR3 is 13 amino acids long. The V gene lost 6 bases and the J gene lost 1 base, with 9 bases spanning the gap. Here the CDR3 DNA reads TGTGCCAGCAGAGGGGATGGGAACACTGAAGCTTTCTTT. Translation: CASRGDGNTEAFF.

CDR3 amino acids: CATEGDRGALDYEQYF. In DNA, the CDR3 is TGTGCCACCGAGGGGGACAGGGGTGCTCTCGACTACGAGCAGTACTTC. The chain couples TRBV2 to TRBJ2-7; 10 bases line up with TRBD1. Germline trimming cut 10 bases from V and 3 bases from J; bases unmatched to any gene: 15. CDR1 is SNHLY and CDR2 is FYNNEI in the germline V gene. The CDR3 covers 16 residues.

The CDR3 nucleotides are TGTGCCAGCAGTTCCCGGGGGACAGGCTACGAGCAGTACTTC. This encodes CASSSRGTGYEQYF. The J gene is TRBJ2-7, the V gene TRBV27, with TRBD1 matching 8 bases. The germline CDR1 and CDR2 sequences are MNHEY and SMNVEV (reference sequence). After removal of 4 bases from V and 3 bases from J, the junction contained 5 bases not matched to a gene. The CDR3 has 14 residues.

This clone was recorded only once. The chain employs TRBV5-1 and TRBJ1-1, with 10 bases matching TRBD1. The ends lost 5 bases at V and 1 base at J; junction bases unmatched: 14. This CDR3 comprises 18 residues. Per germline, CDR1 SGHRS and CDR2 YFSETQ. CDR3 sequence (DNA): TGCGCCAGCAGTGCTGGGGACAGGGGAAGGTTGTGGAACACTGAAGCTTTCTTT. It specifies CASSAGDRGRLWNTEAFF.

This sequence joins TRBV7-6 and TRBJ2-7; D perhaps matches TRBD1 (6 bases). Germline CDR1 SGHVS, CDR2 FNYEAQ. Trimming removed 2 bases from V and 3 bases from J, with 23 bases in between. The CDR3 is 18 residues long. CDR3 residues: CASSLSTGSHHPDYEQYF. For the CDR3, the DNA is TGTGCCAGCAGCTTATCTACAGGGTCGCACCACCCGGACTACGAGCAGTACTTC.

The chain joins TRBV28 to TRBJ1-5, with TRBD1 matching 8 bases. Germline V gives CDR1 MDHEN, CDR2 SYDVKM. CDR3 length: 16 amino acids. The V and J ends lost 5 bases and 2 bases, in that order; junction bases with no gene match: 8. CDR3 residues: CASSLPQGAGNQPQHF. The CDR3 region has the DNA TGTGCCAGCAGTCTCCCCCAGGGGGCGGGCAATCAGCCCCAGCATTTT.

This chain uses TRBV6-5 with TRBJ1-2, with 9 bases that match TRBD1. CDR3 length equals 14 residues. Germline-derived CDR1 and CDR2 are MNHEY and SVGAGI. Unmatched junction bases numbered 6, after V lost 5 bases and J lost 5 bases. CDR3 sequence: CASSRDRVRYGYTF. The CDR3 DNA sequence: TGTGCCAGCAGTAGGGACAGGGTTAGATATGGCTACACCTTC.

The rearrangement joins TRBV28 to TRBJ1-5; TRBD1 matches 7 bases. The CDR3 is 16 residues long. With 7 bases clipped from V and 0 bases from J, the junction kept 9 bases outside the gene matches. CDR1 MDHEN and CDR2 SYDVKM come from the germline V gene. The CDR3 spells CASTPDRHYSNQPQHF. CDR3 coding DNA: TGTGCCAGCACCCCGGACAGGCACTATAGCAATCAGCCCCAGCATTTT.

Here the CDR3 reads CASRGALITGPNYGYTF. CDR3 nucleotides: TGTGCCAGCAGAGGAGCCCTGATCACAGGCCCTAACTATGGCTACACCTTC. V gene TRBV9 combines with J gene TRBJ1-2, with D possibly matching TRBD1 (5 bases). This CDR3 has 17 amino acids. Germline V lookup: CDR1 SGDLS, CDR2 YYNGEE. V lost 5 bases to trimming and J lost 0 bases, with 20 bases between them.